This TCR beta chain came from a study of T-cell memory formation after mild COVID-19. Whole-study context: TCR clusters were mostly confined to one donor each. Study-level points and caveats: Cross-reactive memory appears to have joined, as suggested by some responding clones showing up in pre-infection memory.

This clonotype was seen at least ten times. Its antigen is unknown. TCRdb recomputed calls from the 5' RACE reads with MiXCR, one row per CDR3 protein. The table has about 130,000 distinct CDR3 sequences, approximately 5.9% seen once; the top ten hold 2% to 2.5%. Trimming at V came to 6 bases and at J to 2 bases, leaving 3 bases not matched to a gene. The CDR3 runs 14 residues. Germline CDR1 and CDR2: MNHEY and SVGAGI. This receptor was identified in an adult woman who had mild COVID-19 (a few samples of this study predate the infection). Cell type and time point are not known. The sample comprised PBMCs or a T cell subset sorted from them (not recorded which). The chain uses TRBV6-5 and TRBJ1-5; TRBD1 matches at 8 bases. CDR3 nucleotide sequence: TGTGCCAGCAGAGGACAGGGTGGCAATCAGCCCCAGCATTTT. As protein: CASRGQGGNQPQHF.